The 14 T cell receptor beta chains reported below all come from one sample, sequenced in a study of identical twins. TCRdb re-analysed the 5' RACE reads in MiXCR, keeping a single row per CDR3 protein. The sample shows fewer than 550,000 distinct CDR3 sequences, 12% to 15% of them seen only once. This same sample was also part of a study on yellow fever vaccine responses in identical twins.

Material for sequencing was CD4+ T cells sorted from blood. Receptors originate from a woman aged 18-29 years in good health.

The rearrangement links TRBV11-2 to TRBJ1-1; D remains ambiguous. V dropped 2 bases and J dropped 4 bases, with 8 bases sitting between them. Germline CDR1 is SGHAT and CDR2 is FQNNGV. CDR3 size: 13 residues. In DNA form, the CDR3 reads TGTGCCAGCAGCTTAAATGAGGGCACTGAAGCTTTCTTT. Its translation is CASSLNEGTEAFF. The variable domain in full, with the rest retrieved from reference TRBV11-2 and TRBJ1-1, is EAGVAQSPRYKIIEKRQSVAFWCNPISGHATLYWYQQILGQGPKLLIQFQNNGVVDDSQLPKDRFSAERLKGVDSTLKIQPAKLEDSAVYLCASSLNEGTEAFFGQGTRLTVV.

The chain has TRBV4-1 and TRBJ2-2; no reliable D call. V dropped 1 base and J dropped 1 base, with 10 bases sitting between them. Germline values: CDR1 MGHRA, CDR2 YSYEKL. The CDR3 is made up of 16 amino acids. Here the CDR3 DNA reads TGCGCCAGCAGCCAAGTAGACGGCGGGAACACCGGGGAGCTGTTTTTT. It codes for CASSQVDGGNTGELFF.

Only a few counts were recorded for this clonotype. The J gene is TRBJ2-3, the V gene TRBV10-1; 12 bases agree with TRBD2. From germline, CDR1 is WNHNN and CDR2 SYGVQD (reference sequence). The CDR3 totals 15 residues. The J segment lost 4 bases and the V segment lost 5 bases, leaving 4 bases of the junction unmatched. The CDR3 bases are TGCGCCAGCAGTTGGACTAGCGGGGCTTCAGATACGCAGTATTTT. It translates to CASSWTSGASDTQYF.

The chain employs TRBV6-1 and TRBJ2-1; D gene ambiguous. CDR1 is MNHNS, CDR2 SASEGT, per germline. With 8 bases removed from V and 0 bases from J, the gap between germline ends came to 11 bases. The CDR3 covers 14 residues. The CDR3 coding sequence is TGTGCCAGCGCCCCTTGGGTCTCCTACAATGAGCAGTTCTTC. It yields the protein CASAPWVSYNEQFF.

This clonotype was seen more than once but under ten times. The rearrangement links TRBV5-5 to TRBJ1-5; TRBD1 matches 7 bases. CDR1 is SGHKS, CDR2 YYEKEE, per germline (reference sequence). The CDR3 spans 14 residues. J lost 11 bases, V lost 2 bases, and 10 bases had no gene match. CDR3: CASSLLQGGGSQHF. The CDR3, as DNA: TGTGCCAGCAGCTTATTGCAGGGGGGGGGATCCCAGCATTTT.

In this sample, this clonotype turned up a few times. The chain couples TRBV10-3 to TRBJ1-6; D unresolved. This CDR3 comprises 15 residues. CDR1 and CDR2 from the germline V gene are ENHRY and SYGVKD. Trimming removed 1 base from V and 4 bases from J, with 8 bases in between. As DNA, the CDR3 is TGTGCCATCAGTGAGTTTGACGGTTATAATTCACCCCTCCACTTT. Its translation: CAISEFDGYNSPLHF.

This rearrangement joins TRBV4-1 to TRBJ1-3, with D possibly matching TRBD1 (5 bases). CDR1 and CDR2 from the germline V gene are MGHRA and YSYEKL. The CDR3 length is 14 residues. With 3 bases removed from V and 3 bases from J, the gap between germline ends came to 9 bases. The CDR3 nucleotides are TGCGCCAGCAGCCAGGGGGTTGATGGAAACACCATATATTTT. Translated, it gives CASSQGVDGNTIYF.

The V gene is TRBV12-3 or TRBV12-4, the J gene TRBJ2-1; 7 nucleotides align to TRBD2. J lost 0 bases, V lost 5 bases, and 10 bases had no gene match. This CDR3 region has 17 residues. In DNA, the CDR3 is TGTGCCAGCAGTGGGGGGTGGGAGGGGAGCTCCTACAATGAGCAGTTCTTC. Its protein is CASSGGWEGSSYNEQFF.

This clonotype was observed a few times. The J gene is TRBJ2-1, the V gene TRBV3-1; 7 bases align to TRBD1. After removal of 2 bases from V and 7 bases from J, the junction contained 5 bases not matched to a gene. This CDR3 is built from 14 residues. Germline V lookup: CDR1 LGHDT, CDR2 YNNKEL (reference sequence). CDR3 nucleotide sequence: TGTGCCAGCAGCCAAAGGGGACAGCCAAATGAGCAGTTCTTC. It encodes CASSQRGQPNEQFF.

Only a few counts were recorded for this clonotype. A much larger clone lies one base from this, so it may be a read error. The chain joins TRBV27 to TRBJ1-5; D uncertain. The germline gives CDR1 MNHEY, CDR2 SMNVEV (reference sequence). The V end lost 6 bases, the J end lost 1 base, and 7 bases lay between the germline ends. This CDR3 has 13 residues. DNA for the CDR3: TGTGCCAGCAGATTGGGGAGCAATCAGCCCCAGCATTTT. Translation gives CASRLGSNQPQHF.

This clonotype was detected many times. CDR3 DNA sequence: TGTGCCAGCAGTTCTACGGACTTTTACAATGAGCAGTTCTTC. This encodes CASSSTDFYNEQFF. This chain uses TRBV6-5 with TRBJ2-1; D is possibly TRBD2 (5 bases). The V end lost 4 bases, the J end lost 4 bases, and 11 bases lay between the germline ends. The CDR3 length is 14 residues. The germline CDR1 and CDR2 sequences are MNHEY and SVGAGI.

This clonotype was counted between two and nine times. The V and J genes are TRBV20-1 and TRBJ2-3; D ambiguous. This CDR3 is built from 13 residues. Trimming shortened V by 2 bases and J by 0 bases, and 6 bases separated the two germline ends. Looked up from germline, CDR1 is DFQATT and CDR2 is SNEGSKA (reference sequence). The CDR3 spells CSARRVSTDTQYF. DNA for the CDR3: TGCAGTGCTAGAAGGGTTAGCACAGATACGCAGTATTTT.

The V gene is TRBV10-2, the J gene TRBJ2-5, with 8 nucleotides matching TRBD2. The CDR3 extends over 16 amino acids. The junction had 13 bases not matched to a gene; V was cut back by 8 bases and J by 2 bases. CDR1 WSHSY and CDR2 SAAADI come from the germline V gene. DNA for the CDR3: TGCGCCAGCGCTGCGGCGGGGGGCGGCCCACAAGAGACCCAGTACTTC. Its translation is CASAAAGGGPQETQYF.

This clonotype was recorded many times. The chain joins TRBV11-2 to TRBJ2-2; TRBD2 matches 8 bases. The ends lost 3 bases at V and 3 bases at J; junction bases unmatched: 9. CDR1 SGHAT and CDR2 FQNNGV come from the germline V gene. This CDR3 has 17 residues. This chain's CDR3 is CASSLSGGLVDTGELFF. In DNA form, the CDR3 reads TGTGCCAGCAGCTTGTCGGGGGGACTAGTGGACACCGGGGAGCTGTTTTTT.